The table lists the clone carrying this T cell receptor (beta chain) with a few counts. TCRdb re-called the RACE reads with MiXCR, one entry per CDR3 protein. This sample has around 380,000 distinct CDR3 sequences, with 4% to 5.5% found just once. This sample was taken from a study of human T cells and chemical hapten exposure. Study details: Small pooled library volume differences mainly caused per-sample TCR yield variation.

The CDR3 is 17 amino acids. V shed 5 bases and J 2 bases; nucleotides not matched to a gene: 14. Germline V CDR1 and CDR2: DFQATT, SNEGSKA (reference sequence). Indicated time point: patch test 1, 2 weeks after DPC sensitization. Treatment defined: therapeutic diphenylcyclopropenone sensitization with weekly scalp DPC. The total RNA was obtained from whole blood that was not fractionated. The receptor was isolated from a woman between 45 and 60 years old with alopecia areata. Some clones in this sample may be carry-over from other donors' samples. V gene TRBV20-1 combines with J gene TRBJ2-5; TRBD2 matches at 10 bases. This material consisted of whole blood, taken in connection with sensitization to the hapten diphenylcyclopropenone (DPC). CDR3 DNA sequence: TGCAGTGCTCCTGTCCGAATACTAGCGGGAAAGCAAGAGACCCAGTACTTC. Amino acids: CSAPVRILAGKQETQYF.